Presented here are 13 T cell receptor beta chains from one specimen sequenced in a study of T-cell reconstitution after alpha-beta-depleted transplantation in children. Preparation of the TCRbeta library used unique molecular identifiers. In TCRdb, the PCR reads were re-called with MiXCR into one record per CDR3 protein. The table lists about 830,000 distinct CDR3 sequences, roughly 15% of them singletons. The sequences come from PBMCs, mostly from graft donor cells, collected 360 days after TCRalphabeta/CD19-depleted stem cell transplant. The receptors were gathered from a male patient younger than 18 who had a stem cell transplant for acute lymphoblastic leukemia, so the T cells may come from the graft donor.

The chain combines TRBV20-1 with TRBJ2-1, with 7 bases aligning to TRBD2. Germline V gives CDR1 DFQATT, CDR2 SNEGSKA (reference sequence). V was pared by 0 bases and J by 15 bases, with 11 bases of the junction left unmatched. The CDR3 is 13 amino acids. This chain's CDR3 is CSARDRRAGVGFF. The CDR3 DNA is TGCAGTGCTAGAGATCGGCGGGCGGGAGTGGGGTTCTTC.

This clonotype came up a few times. In nucleotides, the CDR3 is TGTGCCAGCAGCTTAGTTCGGGACAGACAGACCCAGTACTTC. It encodes CASSLVRDRQTQYF. The V and J genes are TRBV11-2 and TRBJ2-5; the match to TRBD1 covers 7 bases. Germline V gene lookup returns CDR1 SGHAT and CDR2 FQNNGV. With 1 base clipped from V and 6 bases from J, the junction kept 5 bases outside the gene matches. CDR3 length: 14 residues. Variable domain in full (rest from reference TRBV11-2 and TRBJ2-5): EAGVAQSPRYKIIEKRQSVAFWCNPISGHATLYWYQQILGQGPKLLIQFQNNGVVDDSQLPKDRFSAERLKGVDSTLKIQPAKLEDSAVYLCASSLVRDRQTQYFGPGTRLLVL.

The J gene is TRBJ2-1, the V gene TRBV12-3 or TRBV12-4; TRBD2 is a possible D gene (5 bases). This CDR3 has 15 residues. Trimming cost V 4 bases and J 2 bases, with 12 bases left between them. CDR3: CASSSVKRPYNEQFF. The CDR3 nucleotides read TGTGCCAGCAGTTCGGTCAAGCGGCCCTACAATGAGCAGTTCTTC.

The sample holds a few counts of this clonotype. This sequence joins TRBV29-1 and TRBJ1-3, with D maybe TRBD1 (5 bases). The germline V gene encodes CDR1 SQVTM and CDR2 ANQGSEA. Trimming took off 1 base at V and 4 bases at J, with 17 bases between the two ends. The CDR3 has 16 residues. CDR3 sequence (DNA): TGCAGCGTTGAAGGGGACCCTTTGCAACCGGGAAACACCATATATTTT. Residues: CSVEGDPLQPGNTIYF. The full variable domain, with the rest looked up from reference TRBV29-1 and TRBJ1-3, is SAVISQKPSRDICQRGTSLTIQCQVDSQVTMMFWYRQQPGQSLTLIATANQGSEATYESGFVIDKFPISRPNLTFSTLTVSNMSPEDSSIYLCSVEGDPLQPGNTIYFGEGSWLTVV.

This clonotype was recorded a few times. The V gene is TRBV18, the J gene TRBJ2-7; maybe TRBD2 (7 bases). Trimming stripped 8 bases from V and 3 bases from J, with 14 bases between. Per germline, CDR1 KGHSH and CDR2 LQKENI. This CDR3 is 13 amino acids long. Written as DNA, the CDR3 is TGTGCCAGCAGTCCCGGGGGGCTCTACGAGCAGTACTTC. The encoded protein is CASSPGGLYEQYF.

This clonotype was counted between two and nine times. V and J are TRBV5-1 and TRBJ2-7; TRBD2 aligns across 10 bases. Germline V gene lookup returns CDR1 SGHRS and CDR2 YFSETQ. CDR3 size: 16 residues. V gave up 1 base and J gave up 1 base; unmatched junction bases: 5. The CDR3 protein is CASSLLGGLASYEQYF. CDR3 sequence (DNA): TGCGCCAGCAGCTTGTTAGGGGGACTAGCGTCCTACGAGCAGTACTTC.

This chain joins TRBV3-1 and TRBJ2-5; possibly TRBD2 for D (5 bases). V dropped 1 base and J dropped 2 bases, with 5 bases sitting between them. This CDR3 comprises 13 residues. Germline values: CDR1 LGHDT, CDR2 YNNKEL (reference sequence). CDR3 in DNA: TGTGCCAGCAGCCAAGCGGGACAAGAGACCCAGTACTTC. Translating it yields CASSQAGQETQYF.

A few counts support this clonotype. This sequence joins TRBV18 and TRBJ2-7; the match to TRBD2 covers 9 bases. The CDR3 spans 17 residues. The V and J ends lost 3 bases and 3 bases, in that order; junction bases with no gene match: 12. The V gene's germline CDR1 is KGHSH and CDR2 LQKENI. CDR3 loop: CASSPPGASGKSYEQYF. Here the CDR3 DNA reads TGTGCCAGCTCACCCCCAGGGGCTAGCGGGAAAAGCTACGAGCAGTACTTC.

This chain links TRBV20-1 with TRBJ2-5, with 9 bases fitting TRBD1. This CDR3 is 14 amino acids long. Looked up from germline, CDR1 is DFQATT and CDR2 is SNEGSKA (reference sequence). Trimming removed 6 bases from V and 5 bases from J; junction bases left unmatched: 10. CDR3 amino acids: CSAKSGQGVETQYF. The DNA for the CDR3 is TGCAGTGCCAAGTCGGGACAGGGAGTGGAGACCCAGTACTTC.

The J gene is TRBJ1-6, the V gene TRBV5-1; D is unclear. The germline CDR1 and CDR2 sequences are SGHRS and YFSETQ. Trimming cost V 0 bases and J 0 bases, with 16 bases left between them. There are 19 residues in the CDR3. In DNA, the CDR3 is TGCGCCAGCAGCTTGGTCAGATCGACGGACTTCTCCTATAATTCACCCCTCCACTTT. This codes for CASSLVRSTDFSYNSPLHF.

The chain is built from TRBV29-1 and TRBJ2-7; tentatively, D is TRBD1 or TRBD2 (6 bases each). Trimming took off 7 bases at V and 0 bases at J, with 31 bases between the two ends. The CDR3 consists of 19 residues. The V gene's germline CDR1 is SQVTM and CDR2 ANQGSEA. The CDR3 loop reads CSAWGANSRETGSSYEQYF. CDR3 coding DNA: TGCAGCGCCTGGGGGGCTAATAGCAGGGAGACGGGAAGCTCCTACGAGCAGTACTTC.

This clonotype was recorded a few times. The chain employs TRBV6-1 and TRBJ2-6, with TRBD1 matching 10 bases. Germline assignment: CDR1 MNHNS and CDR2 SASEGT. This CDR3 is built from 17 residues. J was trimmed by 0 bases and V by 6 bases; bases with no gene match: 5. The chain's CDR3 is CASRTTGGLSGANVLTF. The CDR3 coding sequence is TGTGCCAGCAGGACGACAGGGGGCCTCTCTGGGGCCAACGTCCTGACTTTC.

This clonotype showed up just a few times. The V and J genes are TRBV7-7 and TRBJ2-1; 10 positions match TRBD2. V trimming: 5 bases; J trimming: 2 bases; junction bases outside the gene matches: 3. Germline V gene sequence: CDR1 SSHAT, CDR2 FNYEAQ (reference sequence). The CDR3 spans 15 residues. CDR3 bases: TGTGCCAGCAGCCACGGACTAGCGGCCTACAATGAGCAGTTCTTC. It is translated as CASSHGLAAYNEQFF. Using reference TRBV7-7 and TRBJ2-1 for the parts outside the CDR3, the full variable domain is GAGVSQSPRYKVTKRGQDVTLRCDPISSHATLYWYQQALGQGPEFLTYFNYEAQPDKSGLPSDRFSAERPEGSISTLTIQRTEQRDSAMYRCASSHGLAAYNEQFFGPGTRLTVL.